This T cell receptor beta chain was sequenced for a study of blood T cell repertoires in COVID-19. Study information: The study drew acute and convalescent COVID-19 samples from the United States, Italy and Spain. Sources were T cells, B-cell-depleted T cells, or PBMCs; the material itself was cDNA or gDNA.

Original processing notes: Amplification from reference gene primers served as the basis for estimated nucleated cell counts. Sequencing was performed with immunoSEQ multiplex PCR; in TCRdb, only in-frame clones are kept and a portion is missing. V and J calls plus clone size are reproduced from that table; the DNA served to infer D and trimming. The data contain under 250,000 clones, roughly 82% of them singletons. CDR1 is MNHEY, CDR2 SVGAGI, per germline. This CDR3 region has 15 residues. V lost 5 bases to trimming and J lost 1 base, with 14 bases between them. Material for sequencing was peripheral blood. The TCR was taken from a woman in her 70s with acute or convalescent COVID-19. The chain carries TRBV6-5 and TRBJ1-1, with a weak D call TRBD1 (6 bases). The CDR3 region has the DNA TGTGCCAGCAGTAGCCCGGGGGGCACGAACACTGAAGCTTTCTTT. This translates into CASSSPGGTNTEAFF.